This entry lists 15 T cell receptor beta chains sequenced from one sample in a study of CXCR3-negative and CXCR3-positive naive CD8 T cells. Study-wide results and caveats: Naive cells with CXCR3 showed TRB CDR3s that were more hydrophobic than those in CXCR3-negative naive cells.

The libraries of TRB cDNA were constructed through 5' RACE using UMI labels. TCRdb reanalyzed the 5' RACE reads, giving one entry per CDR3 protein sequence and no DNA. The sample holds around 88,000 distinct CDR3 sequences. These receptors lack a known antigen. Sequenced input: naive CXCR3+ CD8+ T cells from blood. Subset in this sample: CD45RO-CCR7+CD27+CD95- naive CD8+ T cells expressing CXCR3 (TNR3+). These receptors all come from a human donor in good health. Some clones in this sample may be carry-over from other donors' samples.

This chain uses TRBV12-3 or TRBV12-4 with TRBJ1-2; as DNA is missing, the TRBD1 call by TCRdb cannot be tested. This CDR3 comprises 14 residues. This CDR3 reads CASSLLGTENSYTF.

The chain is built from TRBV3-2 and TRBJ1-1; TCRdb calls TRBD1, which cannot be checked without DNA. TRBV3-2 is tagged as a pseudogene. The CDR3 has 14 amino acids. CDR3 region: CASSTRTGGTEAFF.

The chain couples TRBV27 to TRBJ2-5; the TCRdb D gene call, TRBD1, has no DNA to confirm it. The CDR3 extends over 14 amino acids. Germline V CDR1 and CDR2: MNHEY, SMNVEV (reference sequence). The CDR3 loop reads CASTSMGERETQYF.

This chain links TRBV6-5 with TRBJ2-7; TCRdb's D gene call, TRBD1, goes unchecked for lack of DNA. There are 14 residues in the CDR3. CDR1 MNHEY and CDR2 SVGAGI come from the germline V gene. The chain's CDR3 is CASSTVQEGYEQYF.

The genes are TRBV7-9 and TRBJ2-5; no DNA is available, so the TRBD1 call from TCRdb remains unchecked. This CDR3 is 13 amino acids long. Germline assignment: CDR1 SEHNR and CDR2 FQNEAQ (reference sequence). The CDR3 loop reads CASSRGAGETQYF.

The V call is TRBV20-1, the J call TRBJ2-1; TCRdb picks TRBD2, but there is no DNA to check that call. Germline-derived CDR1 and CDR2 are DFQATT and SNEGSKA (reference sequence). This CDR3 has 15 amino acids. The CDR3 reads CSARDIAGDYNEQFF.

V gene TRBV4-1 combines with J gene TRBJ2-7; TCRdb names TRBD1, which stays unverified in the absence of DNA. The length of the CDR3 is 13 residues. Per the germline V gene, CDR1 is MGHRA and CDR2 is YSYEKL. CDR3 protein: CASSKGGPSEQYF.

The chain joins TRBV6-2 or TRBV6-3 to TRBJ2-1; the D call from TCRdb, TRBD2, cannot be confirmed without DNA. The CDR3 length is 18 residues. The germline V gene encodes CDR1 MNHEY and CDR2 SVGEGT. CDR3 region: CASNPTSGVLVYYNEQFF.

J is TRBJ1-5 and V is TRBV6-5; TCRdb's assignment of TRBD1 cannot be checked, as there is no DNA. This CDR3 has 18 residues. Germline CDR1 reads MNHEY; CDR2 reads SVGAGI. CDR3 protein: CASRYGQVQGESNQPQHF.

The J gene is TRBJ2-1, the V gene TRBV11-3; TCRdb indicates TRBD2, and absent DNA this call remains unverified. This CDR3 is built from 14 residues. The germline gives CDR1 SGHNT, CDR2 YENEEA. The CDR3: CASSLPRTSDEQFF.

CDR3 sequence: CASSQDLAGGVETQYF. The V and J genes are TRBV4-3 and TRBJ2-5; TCRdb outputs TRBD2, but without DNA this stays unchecked. The CDR3 covers 16 residues. Germline V gene sequence: CDR1 LGHNA, CDR2 YSLEER.

The chain recombines TRBV4-3 with TRBJ2-2. The CDR3 sequence is 16 residues long. Looked up from germline, CDR1 is LGHNA and CDR2 is YSLEER. The CDR3: CASSQDPRGFTGELFF.

The chain joins TRBV6-2 or TRBV6-3 to TRBJ2-7; TCRdb gives TRBD1 as the D gene, but with no DNA this cannot be confirmed. Germline CDR1 MNHEY, CDR2 SVGEGT. The CDR3 runs to 14 residues. This chain's CDR3 is CASSYSGQTYEQYF.

The V gene is TRBV3-1, the J gene TRBJ2-7. Germline V lookup: CDR1 LGHDT, CDR2 YNNKEL (reference sequence). The CDR3 length is 15 residues. CDR3: CASSQVSGSSYEQYF.

The rearrangement joins TRBV19 to TRBJ2-7. Germline CDR1 and CDR2: LNHDA and SQIVND (reference sequence). The CDR3 is made up of 14 amino acids. The CDR3 sequence is CASSIKTTYYEQYF.